What follows are 26 T cell receptor beta chains derived from one specimen sequenced in a study of shared clonotypes between healthy human individuals. TCRdb keeps only in-frame clones here, not all; method: immunoSEQ multiplex PCR. The sample has 2.3 million or so clones, about 92% seen once. Sequences were obtained from naive CD4+ T cells from PBMCs. Subset here: CD45RA+ positively selected. These receptors were collected from a man aged 18 to 30 in good health. Some clones in this sample may be carry-over from other donors' samples.

The chain combines TRBV11-2 with TRBJ2-7; perhaps TRBD1 as D (6 bases). This CDR3 is built from 14 residues. V was pared by 4 bases and J by 6 bases, with 16 bases between. The germline V gene encodes CDR1 SGHAT and CDR2 FQNNGV. The CDR3 sequence is CASSSIRGTGEQYF. CDR3 DNA: TGTGCCAGCAGCTCAATCAGGGGTACGGGCGAGCAGTACTTC.

The chain has TRBV6-6 and TRBJ2-3, with 9 bases fitting TRBD1. V lost 5 bases to trimming and J lost 6 bases; unmatched junction nucleotides: 9. The CDR3 runs 15 residues. The V gene's germline CDR1 is MNHNY and CDR2 SVGAGI (reference sequence). The CDR3 DNA sequence: TGTGCCAGCAGTCACTACAGGGGGCCGGGGGATACGCAGTATTTT. It specifies CASSHYRGPGDTQYF.

Turning to this clone: Other DNA sequences of this sample code for an identical CDR3. The genes are TRBV5-1 and TRBJ2-3; D unclear. In germline, CDR1 is SGHRS, CDR2 YFSETQ. The ends were cut back, 0 bases at V and 0 bases at J, with 5 bases in the middle. This CDR3 comprises 14 residues. CDR3 sequence reads: CASSLGRSTDTQYF. In DNA form, the CDR3 reads TGCGCCAGCAGCTTGGGACGCAGCACAGATACGCAGTATTTT.

The chain employs TRBV19 and TRBJ1-1; no definite D call. Trimming removed 3 bases at V and 3 bases at J, with 14 bases between. Germline lookup yields CDR1 LNHDA and CDR2 SQIVND (reference sequence). CDR3 size: 15 residues. The CDR3 is CASSIARGGDTEAFF. In nucleotides, the CDR3 is TGTGCCAGTAGTATCGCCCGGGGTGGGGACACTGAAGCTTTCTTT.

With regard to this clone: This same CDR3 is encoded by further DNA sequences in the sample. The chain has TRBV5-1 and TRBJ2-3, with D possibly being TRBD2 (6 bases). With 5 bases removed from V and 0 bases from J, the gap between germline ends came to 10 bases. The CDR3 sequence is 14 residues long. Per germline, CDR1 SGHRS and CDR2 YFSETQ. CDR3 sequence: CASRGGPSTDTQYF. Here the CDR3 DNA reads TGCGCCAGCAGGGGGGGACCAAGCACAGATACGCAGTATTTT.

This sequence joins TRBV28 and TRBJ1-2; 9 nucleotides agree with TRBD1. V lost 5 bases, J lost 7 bases, and 14 bases stayed unmatched. Looked up from germline, CDR1 is MDHEN and CDR2 is SYDVKM. The CDR3 covers 16 residues. Written as DNA, the CDR3 is TGTGCCAGCAGTGGGGGGACAGGGTCACGGTTGGGTGGCTACACCTTC. Its protein product is CASSGGTGSRLGGYTF.

The chain employs TRBV5-4 and TRBJ1-4; no clear D. Germline V CDR1 and CDR2: SGHNT, YYREEE (reference sequence). V was shortened by 9 bases and J by 7 bases, with 16 bases between the two germline ends. The CDR3 runs 13 residues. The CDR3 region has the DNA TGTGCCACCACGGCCCCGGGTCGTGAAAAACTGTTTTTT. Its translation is CATTAPGREKLFF.

The chain has TRBV27 and TRBJ2-2, with D perhaps matching TRBD1 or TRBD2 (6 bases each). The germline V and J ends were trimmed by 3 bases and 4 bases, with 12 bases remaining between them. This CDR3 has 15 amino acids. Germline V lookup: CDR1 MNHEY, CDR2 SMNVEV (reference sequence). The chain's CDR3 is CASSLISGATGELFF. The CDR3 bases are TGTGCCAGCAGTTTGATTTCGGGGGCCACCGGGGAGCTGTTTTTT.

This chain links TRBV7-3 with TRBJ2-5; TRBD1 might be the D (6 bases). Trimming took off 5 bases at V and 1 base at J, with 8 bases between the two ends. The V gene's germline CDR1 is SGHTA and CDR2 FQGTGA. CDR3 length: 13 amino acids. In DNA, the CDR3 is TGTGCCAGCAGCCAGGGGTTCCAAGAGACCCAGTACTTC. It yields the protein CASSQGFQETQYF.

The chain recombines TRBV9 with TRBJ2-2, with a possible D match to TRBD2 (6 bases). With 0 bases removed from V and 4 bases from J, the gap between germline ends came to 13 bases. The CDR3 totals 16 residues. The germline V gene encodes CDR1 SGDLS and CDR2 YYNGEE. The CDR3: CASSVGGEILTGELFF. The CDR3 region has the DNA TGTGCCAGCAGCGTAGGCGGGGAAATTCTCACCGGGGAGCTGTTTTTT.

The genes are TRBV7-9 and TRBJ2-3; tentatively, D is TRBD1 or TRBD2 (6 bases each). Trimming removed 8 bases at V and 4 bases at J, with 19 bases between. The V gene's germline CDR1 is SEHNR and CDR2 FQNEAQ (reference sequence). The CDR3 runs 15 residues. The CDR3: CASDPGAGGPDTQYF. In DNA, the CDR3 is TGTGCCAGCGATCCGGGGGCCGGTGGGCCAGATACGCAGTATTTT.

Comment on this clone: Other DNA variants within this sample encode the same CDR3. The V and J genes are TRBV6-5 and TRBJ2-5; tentative D call: TRBD1 (5 bases). The CDR3 contains 14 residues. Trimming pared 0 bases from V and 2 bases from J, leaving 7 bases between. The germline gives CDR1 MNHEY, CDR2 SVGAGI. The CDR3 DNA reads as TGTGCCAGCAGTTACTCAAGGGGACAAGAGACCCAGTACTTC. The encoded protein is CASSYSRGQETQYF.

This chain joins TRBV28 and TRBJ2-5, with D hard to call. The V gene lost 7 bases and the J gene lost 1 base, with 13 bases spanning the gap. Germline lookup yields CDR1 MDHEN and CDR2 SYDVKM. The CDR3 sequence is 14 residues long. DNA of the CDR3: TGTGCCAGCAAGGGCCTCCGGATCCAAGAGACCCAGTACTTC. The encoded protein is CASKGLRIQETQYF.

V and J are TRBV19 and TRBJ2-7; D gene ambiguous. CDR1 is LNHDA and CDR2 is SQIVND in the germline V gene (reference sequence). This CDR3 comprises 14 residues. V was clipped by 3 bases and J by 3 bases, with 12 bases between them. The CDR3 sequence: CASSIRGELYEQYF. CDR3 nucleotide sequence: TGTGCCAGTAGTATCCGCGGAGAACTCTACGAGCAGTACTTC.

The chain has TRBV7-9 and TRBJ2-5; 7 bases match TRBD2. CDR1 is SEHNR, CDR2 FQNEAQ, per germline (reference sequence). Unmatched junction bases numbered 15, after V lost 6 bases and J lost 2 bases. This CDR3 region has 17 residues. The CDR3 region has the DNA TGTGCCAGCAGTCCCCCCCCGGGGAGGGGAGGGCAAGAGACCCAGTACTTC. Translating it yields CASSPPPGRGGQETQYF.

With regard to this clone: Distinct nucleotide sequences in the sample also encode this CDR3. The chain employs TRBV18 and TRBJ2-5; D not certain. The CDR3 sequence is 14 residues long. Trimming pared 0 bases from V and 1 base from J, leaving 6 bases between. CDR1 is KGHSH and CDR2 is LQKENI in the germline V gene. The chain's CDR3 is CASSPPAGQETQYF. CDR3 nucleotide sequence: TGTGCCAGCTCACCACCGGCCGGCCAAGAGACCCAGTACTTC.

The V and J genes are TRBV29-1 and TRBJ2-5, with D possibly matching TRBD2 (6 bases). The CDR3 is 11 amino acids. Looked up from germline, CDR1 is SQVTM and CDR2 is ANQGSEA. V lost 7 bases, J lost 5 bases, and 11 bases lay in between. The CDR3 is CSGGTGETQYF. The CDR3 DNA reads TGCAGCGGAGGGACTGGGGAGACCCAGTACTTC.

The rearrangement uses TRBV5-1 and TRBJ2-1; 11 nucleotides agree with TRBD2. Losses at the gene ends were 0 bases for V and 5 bases for J; bases not matched to a gene: 4. The CDR3 contains 16 residues. Germline V gene sequence: CDR1 SGHRS, CDR2 YFSETQ. The DNA of the CDR3 is TGCGCCAGCAGCTTGGTATTTAGCGGGAGGGACAATGAGCAGTTCTTC. It translates to CASSLVFSGRDNEQFF.

This rearrangement joins TRBV19 to TRBJ1-3; D is unresolved. Germline CDR1 is LNHDA and CDR2 is SQIVND (reference sequence). V was clipped by 9 bases and J by 0 bases, with 15 bases between them. CDR3 size: 15 residues. The CDR3 loop is CASPTPRASGNTIYF. In nucleotides, the CDR3 is TGTGCCAGCCCAACACCCCGCGCCTCTGGAAACACCATATATTTT.

CDR3 sequence reads: CASRLGQGYTGELFF. The CDR3 region has the DNA TGTGCCAGCAGGTTGGGACAGGGGTACACCGGGGAGCTGTTTTTT. The chain carries TRBV7-2 and TRBJ2-2; 10 bases match TRBD1. The CDR3 has 15 residues. Trimming cost V 6 bases and J 3 bases; bases outside gene matches: 4. Looked up from germline, CDR1 is SGHTA and CDR2 is FQGNSA.

V is TRBV6-1 and J is TRBJ2-1, with unresolved D. This CDR3 comprises 12 residues. Germline assignment: CDR1 MNHNS and CDR2 SASEGT. V lost 6 bases and J lost 4, with 7 bases in between. This CDR3 is CASSQRYNEQFF. Here the CDR3 DNA reads TGTGCCAGCAGCCAACGATACAATGAGCAGTTCTTC.

Turning to this clone: Other DNA sequences in this sample translate to the same CDR3. V gene TRBV9 combines with J gene TRBJ1-1; D remains ambiguous. Germline CDR1 and CDR2: SGDLS and YYNGEE. The CDR3 consists of 13 residues. The germline V and J ends were trimmed by 4 bases and 0 bases, with 7 bases remaining between them. CDR3 sequence reads: CASSPSLNTEAFF. CDR3 bases: TGTGCCAGCAGCCCCAGCTTGAACACTGAAGCTTTCTTT.

Only a few counts were recorded for this clone. The V and J genes are TRBV6-1 and TRBJ1-1; D is perhaps TRBD1 (6 bases). Germline V gene sequence: CDR1 MNHNS, CDR2 SASEGT. CDR3 length: 13 amino acids. V was clipped by 2 bases and J by 6 bases, with 10 bases between them. The CDR3 sequence: CASSERGGAEAFF. In nucleotides, the CDR3 is TGTGCCAGCAGTGAACGCGGGGGCGCTGAAGCTTTCTTT.

CDR3 sequence: CASSSVIFYEQYF. The CDR3 DNA reads as TGTGCCAGCAGCTCGGTTATTTTCTACGAGCAGTACTTC. This rearrangement joins TRBV7-2 to TRBJ2-7; D is unresolved. Germline loops: CDR1 SGHTA, CDR2 FQGNSA. Between the trimmed V and J ends, which lost 4 bases and 3 bases, there was a span of 10 bases. The CDR3 covers 13 residues.

The J gene is TRBJ2-1, the V gene TRBV10-2, with D perhaps matching TRBD1 or TRBD2 (7 bases each). Trimming pared 6 bases from V and 3 bases from J, leaving 18 bases between. The CDR3 loop spans 16 amino acids. Germline assignment: CDR1 WSHSY and CDR2 SAAADI. The CDR3 DNA follows: TGCGCCAGCAGCAAAACAGGGGAGGGTTACTACAATGAGCAGTTCTTC. Translated, it gives CASSKTGEGYYNEQFF.

Only a few counts were recorded for this clone. The gene calls are TRBV5-6 and TRBJ1-3; 8 nucleotides match TRBD1. The germline gives CDR1 SGHDT, CDR2 YYEEEE. There are 15 residues in the CDR3. Trimming removed 4 bases from V and 2 bases from J; junction bases left unmatched: 5. CDR3 protein: CASSPQQGAGNTIYF. CDR3 coding DNA: TGTGCCAGCAGCCCCCAACAGGGGGCTGGAAACACCATATATTTT.